This T cell receptor (beta chain) was identified in a study of T-cell reconstitution after alpha-beta-depleted transplantation in children. Trimming took 7 bases from V and 0 from J, leaving 23 bases between them. Germline V gene lookup returns CDR1 DFQATT and CDR2 SNEGSKA (reference sequence). This CDR3 has 17 residues. This clonotype has ten or more counts. It was with unique molecular identifiers that the TCRbeta library was prepared. TCRdb reprocessed the PCR reads with MiXCR, giving one entry per CDR3 protein. The sample lists some 240,000 distinct CDR3 sequences; 7.5% to 10% were seen once. The chain links TRBV20-1 to TRBJ2-3; D gene uncertain. This TCR came from a human donor who donated a stem cell graft to a child with SCID. The sample here was PBMCs from the stem cell graft donor, taken from the stem cell graft. CDR3 sequence (DNA): TGCAGTGTCCCTCTAGGTACTTCCCAACTTAGCACAGATACGCAGTATTTT. Translated: CSVPLGTSQLSTDTQYF.